The 17 T cell receptor beta chains in this list originate from one sample, sequenced in a study of cytomegalovirus exposure and HLA in healthy donors. Measured with immunoSEQ multiplex PCR; TCRdb has only the in-frame clones, and not every one. The sample consists of roughly 150,000 clones, around 96% of them appearing once. The sequenced material came from PBMCs. The source is a woman aged 18-29 years in good health and CMV-seronegative.

The gene calls are TRBV5-1 and TRBJ1-2; TRBD1 matches 9 bases. V was pared by 0 bases and J by 4 bases, with 4 bases of the junction left unmatched. The germline V gene has CDR1 SGHRS and CDR2 YFSETQ. This CDR3 is 15 amino acids long. The CDR3 loop reads CASSLGTGQGYGYTF. The CDR3 bases are TGCGCCAGCAGCTTGGGAACGGGACAGGGCTATGGCTACACCTTC.

V usage is TRBV5-1 and J usage is TRBJ2-1; D gene ambiguous. The CDR3 has 13 amino acids. Germline CDR1 reads SGHRS; CDR2 reads YFSETQ. Trimming removed 0 bases at V and 10 bases at J, with 11 bases between. For the CDR3, the DNA is TGCGCCAGCAGCTTGGCCAATGAGCCGGAGCAGTTCTTC. Its protein product is CASSLANEPEQFF.

This clone is a singleton in its sample. This sequence joins TRBV9 and TRBJ1-4; the D is unclear. V was trimmed by 4 bases and J by 7 bases, leaving 11 bases between them. CDR1 and CDR2 (germline): SGDLS, YYNGEE. This CDR3 is built from 13 residues. The CDR3 coding sequence is TGTGCCAGCAGCCCCTTCGCAGGTGAAAAACTGTTTTTT. It encodes CASSPFAGEKLFF.

This chain links TRBV4-1 with TRBJ2-5; TRBD2 agrees at 14 bases. CDR1 is MGHRA and CDR2 is YSYEKL in the germline V gene. V was pared by 4 bases and J by 5 bases, with 6 bases of the junction left unmatched. The CDR3 is made up of 16 amino acids. The CDR3 sequence is CASSPTTSGGAETQYF. CDR3 sequence (DNA): TGCGCCAGCAGCCCAACGACTAGCGGGGGGGCGGAGACCCAGTACTTC.

The V and J genes are TRBV5-6 and TRBJ1-2; no clear D. V lost 2 bases and J 2 bases, leaving 13 bases between the germline ends. Per the germline V gene, CDR1 is SGHDT and CDR2 is YYEEEE. The CDR3 spans 15 residues. Here the CDR3 reads CASSFQGRENYGYTF. The CDR3 DNA reads TGTGCCAGCAGCTTCCAAGGCCGGGAAAACTATGGCTACACCTTC.

This chain joins TRBV5-1 and TRBJ2-7; 7 positions match TRBD1. Germline-derived CDR1 and CDR2 are SGHRS and YFSETQ. This CDR3 region has 15 residues. Trimming took 0 bases from V and 4 from J; bases not matched to a gene: 7. CDR3 amino acids: CASSLVGGASYEQYF. The DNA for the CDR3 is TGCGCCAGCAGCTTGGTAGGGGGCGCGTCGTACGAGCAGTACTTC.

This sequence joins TRBV30 and TRBJ1-2, with D tentatively TRBD1 (6 bases). The germline CDR1 and CDR2 sequences are GTSNPN and SVGIG (reference sequence). This CDR3 contains 14 residues. The V and J ends lost 1 base and 8 bases respectively, with 17 bases between them. The CDR3: CAWSARGALRGYTF. The DNA for the CDR3 is TGTGCCTGGAGTGCCCGGGGGGCGTTGAGGGGCTACACCTTC.

The chain couples TRBV5-5 to TRBJ1-1; D gene uncertain. With 0 bases removed from V and 1 base from J, the gap between germline ends came to 4 bases. Germline V CDR1 and CDR2: SGHKS, YYEKEE (reference sequence). CDR3 length: 13 amino acids. In DNA, the CDR3 is TGTGCCAGCAGCTTGGACACGAACACTGAAGCTTTCTTT. It is translated as CASSLDTNTEAFF.

The chain uses TRBV6-5 and TRBJ1-2, with D perhaps matching TRBD1 (6 bases). Looked up from germline, CDR1 is MNHEY and CDR2 is SVGAGI. V shed 5 bases and J shed 5 bases, with 18 bases lying between them. The CDR3 consists of 15 residues. CDR3 in amino acids: CASSRLDRPLYGYTF. CDR3 bases: TGTGCCAGCAGTAGGCTAGACAGGCCTCTATATGGCTACACCTTC.

The chain combines TRBV6-5 with TRBJ1-2; D call uncertain. From germline, CDR1 is MNHEY and CDR2 SVGAGI. Deletions cut 0 bases from V and 5 bases from J, with 10 bases between. This CDR3 region has 14 residues. The CDR3 sequence is CASSYSLSLYGYTF. The CDR3 nucleotides are TGTGCCAGCAGTTACTCGTTGAGCCTTTATGGCTACACCTTC.

This clone was detected once. V is TRBV6-1 and J is TRBJ1-3; D call uncertain. Trimming removed 7 bases at V and 0 bases at J, with 13 bases between. This CDR3 contains 15 residues. The germline V gene has CDR1 MNHNS and CDR2 SASEGT. The CDR3 sequence is CASILGGSSGNTIYF. The CDR3 region has the DNA TGTGCCAGCATTCTAGGCGGGAGCTCTGGAAACACCATATATTTT.

The chain carries TRBV7-2 and TRBJ2-1; perhaps TRBD1 as D (6 bases). The CDR3 sequence is 19 residues long. The ends were cut back, 0 bases at V and 0 bases at J, with 18 bases in the middle. Germline-derived CDR1 and CDR2 are SGHTA and FQGNSA. This CDR3 reads CASSLAVKTGPYSYNEQFF. In nucleotides, the CDR3 is TGTGCCAGCAGCTTAGCGGTCAAGACAGGCCCCTACTCCTACAATGAGCAGTTCTTC.

The chain couples TRBV2 to TRBJ1-1; 9 bases line up with TRBD1. Germline loops: CDR1 SNHLY, CDR2 FYNNEI. V was pared by 2 bases and J by 4 bases, with 2 bases of the junction left unmatched. This CDR3 comprises 14 residues. In DNA form, the CDR3 reads TGTGCCAGCAGTGAACGGACAGGGGCCACTGAAGCTTTCTTT. Its protein product is CASSERTGATEAFF.

CDR3 amino acids: CASSPPGGGAGGYTF. The CDR3 nucleotides read TGTGCCAGCTCACCACCTGGAGGGGGCGCAGGTGGCTACACCTTC. The chain couples TRBV18 to TRBJ1-2; 7 bases fit TRBD1. The V gene end was trimmed by 0 bases and the J gene end by 7 bases; junction bases not matched to a gene: 8. The CDR3 length is 15 residues. Looked up from germline, CDR1 is KGHSH and CDR2 is LQKENI.

This sequence joins TRBV4-3 and TRBJ1-1; possible D gene TRBD1, 6 bases. CDR3 size: 16 residues. Germline lookup yields CDR1 LGHNA and CDR2 YSLEER. V lost 0 bases and J 5 bases, leaving 16 bases between the germline ends. The CDR3 DNA is TGCGCCAGCAGCCAAGAGTTAGGGAGGGGGGGGACTGAAGCTTTCTTT. Protein: CASSQELGRGGTEAFF.

This sequence joins TRBV2 and TRBJ1-4; D remains unclear. This CDR3 is built from 16 residues. Germline loops: CDR1 SNHLY, CDR2 FYNNEI. Trimming stripped 8 bases from V and 0 bases from J, with 16 bases between. CDR3 DNA: TGTGCCAGCTGCCGCTCCCCCGGGTCAACTAATGAAAAACTGTTTTTT. This encodes CASCRSPGSTNEKLFF.

This chain uses TRBV27 with TRBJ2-1, with 11 positions matching TRBD2. Germline V gene sequence: CDR1 MNHEY, CDR2 SMNVEV (reference sequence). The V gene end was trimmed by 8 bases and the J gene end by 9 bases; junction bases not matched to a gene: 18. The CDR3 sequence is 17 residues long. The CDR3 nucleotides are TGTGCCAGCGCTCCGACTAGCGGGGTTGTCGGTTTCGGTGAGCAGTTCTTC. Translation: CASAPTSGVVGFGEQFF.